This T cell receptor (beta chain) derives from a study of long-term antiretroviral therapy in people with HIV. Broader study findings: Pre-ART expanded clones dominated the repertoire at every time point. ART adherence, viral resistance and therapy changes went unrecorded.

CDR3 length: 15 residues. In germline, CDR1 is MDHEN, CDR2 SYDVKM. V lost 2 bases and J 5 bases, leaving 12 bases between the germline ends. Each donor had at least one pre-ART and at least two post-ART PBMC samples. Each HIV-infected participant was given treatment in the United States. A v3.0 immunoSEQ assay was performed at survey level. Assay: immunoSEQ multiplex PCR; the TCRdb copy retains only in-frame clones and omits some. The repertoire holds around 13,000 clones, with approximately 82% as singletons. For this clone: Its specificity is not known.

This rearrangement joins TRBV28 to TRBJ1-4; maybe TRBD1 (5 bases). The TCR originated in a man younger than 40 with HIV. This specimen was unsorted PBMCs, taken 0.4 years after starting antiretroviral therapy. CDR3 amino acids: CASSLPGGPNEKLFF. CDR3 sequence (DNA): TGTGCCAGCAGTTTACCTGGGGGACCCAATGAAAAACTGTTTTTT. Drawing the rest from reference TRBV28 and TRBJ1-4, the complete variable domain is DVKVTQSSRYLVKRTGEKVFLECVQDMDHENMFWYRQDPGLGLRLIYFSYDVKMKEKGDIPEGYSVSREKKERFSLILESASTNQTSMYLCASSLPGGPNEKLFFGSGTQLSVL.